Each of the 25 T cell receptor beta chains below was sequenced from the same sample in a study of cytomegalovirus exposure and HLA in healthy donors. The repertoire was sequenced with immunoSEQ multiplex PCR; TCRdb's copy has only in-frame clones and lacks some. Here the sample spans approximately 140,000 clones, 86% being singletons. Sequenced sample: PBMCs. These receptors came from a man between 18 and 35 years old in good health and CMV-seronegative.

This clone was observed a single time. The chain is built from TRBV6-5 and TRBJ2-2, with 9 bases fitting TRBD2. The germline gives CDR1 MNHEY, CDR2 SVGAGI. The CDR3 spans 15 residues. Trimming at V came to 8 bases and at J to 2 bases, leaving 6 bases not matched to a gene. DNA of the CDR3: TGTGCCAGCCATTGGACTAGCGCAAACACCGGGGAGCTGTTTTTT. Amino acids: CASHWTSANTGELFF.

V usage is TRBV28 and J usage is TRBJ1-2; D not certain. Germline CDR1 MDHEN, CDR2 SYDVKM. This CDR3 comprises 12 residues. Trimming cost V 7 bases and J 6 bases, with 12 bases left between them. This chain's CDR3 is CASTAVRDGYTF. CDR3 in DNA: TGTGCCAGCACCGCCGTTCGAGATGGCTACACCTTC.

V is TRBV9 and J is TRBJ1-2; 10 bases align to TRBD1. Germline V lookup: CDR1 SGDLS, CDR2 YYNGEE. The CDR3 length is 14 residues. V lost 4 bases and J lost 4; bases outside the gene matches: 4. This CDR3 is CASSSRDRGYGYTF. CDR3 nucleotide sequence: TGTGCCAGCAGCTCAAGGGACAGGGGCTATGGCTACACCTTC.

The chain carries TRBV5-1 and TRBJ2-1; 7 bases are shared with TRBD2. The V gene's germline CDR1 is SGHRS and CDR2 YFSETQ. The CDR3 is 16 residues long. The J segment lost 3 bases and the V segment lost 1 base, leaving 7 bases of the junction unmatched. The CDR3 nucleotides read TGCGCCAGCAGCTTGTCGGGCGGGGGACTCTACAATGAGCAGTTCTTC. Translation: CASSLSGGGLYNEQFF. Drawing the rest from reference TRBV5-1 and TRBJ2-1, the complete variable domain is KAGVTQTPRYLIKTRGQQVTLSCSPISGHRSVSWYQQTPGQGLQFLFEYFSETQRNKGNFPGRFSGRQFSNSRSEMNVSTLELGDSALYLCASSLSGGGLYNEQFFGPGTRLTVL.

The chain employs TRBV7-8 and TRBJ2-7; TRBD1 agrees at 9 bases. With V trimmed by 1 base and J by 3 bases, 13 bases remained unmatched. The length of the CDR3 is 18 residues. CDR1 and CDR2 (germline): SGHVS, FQNEAQ. The CDR3 DNA follows: TGTGCCAGCAGCTTAGTAGGGACAGGGAGGAGGACTTACTACGAGCAGTACTTC. It encodes CASSLVGTGRRTYYEQYF.

This sequence joins TRBV13 and TRBJ1-5; maybe TRBD1 (6 bases). CDR1 and CDR2 from the germline V gene are PRHDT and FYEKMQ (reference sequence). Trimming shortened V by 0 bases and J by 0 bases, and 15 bases separated the two germline ends. The CDR3 is 18 amino acids. The CDR3 sequence: CASSLGRWGPNSNQPQHF. CDR3 nucleotides: TGTGCCAGCAGCTTAGGCCGGTGGGGGCCTAATAGCAATCAGCCCCAGCATTTT. Full variable domain (outside the CDR3, taken from reference TRBV13 and TRBJ1-5): AAGVIQSPRHLIKEKRETATLKCYPIPRHDTVYWYQQGPGQDPQFLISFYEKMQSDKGSIPDRFSAQQFSDYHSELNMSSLELGDSALYFCASSLGRWGPNSNQPQHFGDGTRLSIL.

The V and J genes are TRBV5-1 and TRBJ1-4, with D possibly TRBD1 on 5 matching bases. The V end lost 4 bases, the J end lost 8 bases, and 6 bases lay between the germline ends. The CDR3 sequence is 11 residues long. Germline CDR1 and CDR2: SGHRS and YFSETQ. CDR3 sequence reads: CASSRGEKLFF. CDR3 coding DNA: TGCGCCAGCAGCCGGGGGGAAAAACTGTTTTTT.

The rearrangement uses TRBV9 and TRBJ2-5, with 7 bases identical to TRBD2. CDR1 SGDLS and CDR2 YYNGEE come from the germline V gene. Trimming took 3 bases from V and 4 from J; bases not matched to a gene: 9. The CDR3 sequence is 15 residues long. This CDR3 is CASSGVGGGAETQYF. In DNA, the CDR3 is TGTGCCAGCAGCGGAGTCGGGGGAGGGGCAGAGACCCAGTACTTC. The variable domain in full, completed from reference TRBV9 and TRBJ2-5, reads DSGVTQTPKHLITATGQRVTLRCSPRSGDLSVYWYQQSLDQGLQFLIQYYNGEERAKGNILERFSAQQFPDLHSELNLSSLELGDSALYFCASSGVGGGAETQYFGPGTRLLVL.

This chain connects TRBV5-1 to TRBJ2-1; 7 bases line up with TRBD2. CDR3 length: 13 amino acids. After removal of 2 bases from V and 9 bases from J, the junction contained 5 bases not matched to a gene. Germline-derived CDR1 and CDR2 are SGHRS and YFSETQ. This CDR3 reads CASSFSGPGEQFF. Here the CDR3 DNA reads TGCGCCAGCAGCTTTAGCGGGCCTGGTGAGCAGTTCTTC.

This clone was recorded a few times. A much more abundant neighbour one base away suggests this may be a read error. Additional DNA sequences in this sample encode the identical CDR3. The rearrangement links TRBV6-4 to TRBJ2-2, with TRBD1 as a possible D gene (6 bases). This CDR3 has 14 residues. Germline V gene data show CDR1 as MRHNA and CDR2 as SNTAGT. The germline V and J ends were trimmed by 2 bases and 2 bases, with 6 bases remaining between them. The CDR3 DNA reads TGTGCCAGCAGTGACGGGACAAACACCGGGGAGCTGTTTTTT. This encodes CASSDGTNTGELFF.

The rearrangement joins TRBV12-5 to TRBJ2-3, with 12 bases fitting TRBD2. The V segment lost 4 bases and the J segment 4 bases; nucleotides outside the gene matches: 3. Germline V gives CDR1 LGHNT, CDR2 FRNRAP. This CDR3 spans 15 amino acids. The CDR3 loop is CASGSGLAGPDTQYF. The CDR3 coding sequence is TGTGCTAGTGGTTCAGGACTAGCGGGACCAGATACGCAGTATTTT. Filled out from reference TRBV12-5 and TRBJ2-3, the complete variable domain reads DARVTQTPRHKVTEMGQEVTMRCQPILGHNTVFWYRQTMMQGLELLAYFRNRAPLDDSGMPKDRFSAEMPDATLATLKIQPSEPRDSAVYFCASGSGLAGPDTQYFGPGTRLTVL.

The chain uses TRBV28 and TRBJ1-5; TRBD1 matches at 7 bases. The length of the CDR3 is 14 residues. Germline lookup yields CDR1 MDHEN and CDR2 SYDVKM. Germline trimming cut 5 bases from V and 8 bases from J; bases unmatched to any gene: 9. CDR3 nucleotides: TGTGCCAGCAGTATGACAGGGCTTTTGAAGCCCCAGCATTTT. Translation gives CASSMTGLLKPQHF. The full variable domain, completed using reference TRBV28 and TRBJ1-5, is DVKVTQSSRYLVKRTGEKVFLECVQDMDHENMFWYRQDPGLGLRLIYFSYDVKMKEKGDIPEGYSVSREKKERFSLILESASTNQTSMYLCASSMTGLLKPQHFGDGTRLSIL.

This chain joins TRBV14 and TRBJ2-3; possible D gene TRBD1, 6 bases. Trimming took off 4 bases at V and 4 bases at J, with 12 bases between the two ends. This CDR3 contains 14 residues. Germline V CDR1 and CDR2: SGHDN, FVKESK. The CDR3 spells CASSRQGYADTQYF. CDR3 nucleotides: TGTGCCAGCAGCCGTCAGGGGTATGCAGATACGCAGTATTTT.

This rearrangement joins TRBV7-6 to TRBJ2-3; no clear D gene. The V gene lost 4 bases and the J gene lost 3 bases, with 5 bases spanning the gap. CDR3 length equals 12 residues. From germline, CDR1 is SGHVS and CDR2 FNYEAQ. CDR3 nucleotide sequence: TGTGCCAGCAGCTCCAGTACAGATACGCAGTATTTT. Amino acids: CASSSSTDTQYF.

Concerning this clone: This specimen includes other DNA sequences encoding the same CDR3. This chain joins TRBV27 and TRBJ2-6, with 10 bases identical to TRBD1. CDR3 length: 14 amino acids. Germline V gene sequence: CDR1 MNHEY, CDR2 SMNVEV (reference sequence). V lost 6 bases and J lost 11; bases outside the gene matches: 7. This CDR3 is CASRPTGGSYVLTF. CDR3 sequence (DNA): TGTGCCAGCAGGCCGACAGGGGGCTCCTACGTCCTGACTTTC.

V is TRBV19 and J is TRBJ1-5; 7 bases map to TRBD1. Per germline, CDR1 LNHDA and CDR2 SQIVND (reference sequence). V was clipped by 6 bases and J by 4 bases; unmatched bases: 6. The CDR3 contains 14 residues. The CDR3 sequence: CASRGDRRNQPQHF. DNA for the CDR3: TGTGCCAGTAGGGGGGACAGAAGGAATCAGCCCCAGCATTTT.

The CDR3 here is CASSQGRGVLTGELFF. The CDR3 DNA is TGCGCCAGCAGCCAAGGTCGCGGGGTCCTCACCGGGGAGCTGTTTTTT. V is TRBV4-1 and J is TRBJ2-2, with D maybe TRBD2 (6 bases). The length of the CDR3 is 16 residues. The ends were cut back, 1 base at V and 4 bases at J, with 13 bases in the middle. The germline V gene encodes CDR1 MGHRA and CDR2 YSYEKL.

The chain uses TRBV7-9 and TRBJ2-7, with TRBD1 identical over 8 bases. The germline gives CDR1 SEHNR, CDR2 FQNEAQ (reference sequence). V lost 5 bases to trimming and J lost 2 bases; unmatched junction nucleotides: 8. The CDR3 covers 15 residues. This CDR3 is CASSRLDRGPYEQYF. The DNA for the CDR3 is TGTGCCAGCAGCCGACTCGACAGGGGCCCCTACGAGCAGTACTTC.

The V gene is TRBV9, the J gene TRBJ2-7; 10 bases map to TRBD2. V trimming: 4 bases; J trimming: 3 bases; junction bases outside the gene matches: 10. CDR1 and CDR2 (germline): SGDLS, YYNGEE. This CDR3 spans 16 amino acids. Written as DNA, the CDR3 is TGTGCCAGCAGCCACGGCAAGCGGGAGGGGTTCTACGAGCAGTACTTC. This sequence encodes CASSHGKREGFYEQYF.

The V and J genes are TRBV5-1 and TRBJ2-3; tentative D call: TRBD1 (6 bases). Trimming shortened V by 4 bases and J by 2 bases, and 14 bases separated the two germline ends. CDR1 is SGHRS and CDR2 is YFSETQ in the germline V gene. The CDR3 is 15 amino acids. The CDR3, as DNA: TGCGCCAGCAGCCCTCAGGGGACGGACACAGATACGCAGTATTTT. As protein: CASSPQGTDTDTQYF.

The gene calls are TRBV6-5 and TRBJ1-1, with D perhaps TRBD1 (5 bases). CDR3 size: 15 residues. V lost 0 bases and J lost 0, with 8 bases in between. CDR1 and CDR2 from the germline V gene are MNHEY and SVGAGI. The CDR3: CASSYSGRMNTEAFF. As DNA, the CDR3 is TGTGCCAGCAGTTACTCGGGGCGGATGAACACTGAAGCTTTCTTT.

The CDR3 sequence: CASSRVGGRASYEQYF. The CDR3 DNA follows: TGCGCCAGCAGTCGCGTAGGCGGCAGGGCCTCCTACGAGCAGTACTTC. The chain joins TRBV4-1 to TRBJ2-7, with a tentative D call TRBD1 (5 bases). The germline V gene encodes CDR1 MGHRA and CDR2 YSYEKL. V dropped 6 bases and J dropped 0 bases, with 18 bases sitting between them. The CDR3 has 16 residues.

The chain has TRBV9 and TRBJ2-7; maybe TRBD1 (7 bases). CDR1 SGDLS and CDR2 YYNGEE come from the germline V gene. The CDR3 loop spans 16 amino acids. Trimming removed 3 bases at V and 6 bases at J, with 22 bases between. DNA for the CDR3: TGTGCCAGCAGCGCCCACTCAGCAGGGGGAGCGGGCGAGCAGTACTTC. Translating gives CASSAHSAGGAGEQYF. The entire variable domain, with the rest obtained from reference TRBV9 and TRBJ2-7, is as follows: DSGVTQTPKHLITATGQRVTLRCSPRSGDLSVYWYQQSLDQGLQFLIQYYNGEERAKGNILERFSAQQFPDLHSELNLSSLELGDSALYFCASSAHSAGGAGEQYFGPGTRLTVT.

The CDR3 DNA reads TGTGCCAGCAGCGGACAGGGTCGTGAAGCTTTCTTT. This gives the protein CASSGQGREAFF. The chain links TRBV9 to TRBJ1-1; 7 nucleotides agree with TRBD1. Germline assignment: CDR1 SGDLS and CDR2 YYNGEE. This CDR3 comprises 12 residues. J lost 7 bases, V lost 3 bases, and 3 bases had no gene match.

The chain joins TRBV7-6 to TRBJ1-6; 9 bases are shared with TRBD1. This CDR3 region has 15 residues. Germline assignment: CDR1 SGHVS and CDR2 FNYEAQ. Germline trimming cut 5 bases from V and 7 bases from J; bases unmatched to any gene: 6. The CDR3 DNA reads as TGTGCCAGCAGCAGCACCGGGACAGGGAATTCACCCCTCCACTTT. It encodes CASSSTGTGNSPLHF.